This T cell receptor beta chain was documented in a study of T-cell memory formation after mild COVID-19. General study results and limits: Day 15 to 85 contracting clones showed balanced CD4/CD8; day 15 to 37 expanders favored CD4+.

This clonotype was picked up a small number of times. The antigen is not known. The CDR3 extends over 15 amino acids. V was cut by 5 bases and J by 3 bases, with 17 bases left in between. Germline V gene sequence: CDR1 KGHSH, CDR2 LQKENI. Via MiXCR, TCRdb re-called the 5' RACE reads, giving one row per CDR3 protein. The repertoire holds roughly 400,000 distinct CDR3 sequences, with approximately 24% as singletons. The genes are TRBV18 and TRBJ2-7, with D perhaps matching TRBD2 (6 bases). The material sequenced was PBMCs or a T cell subset sorted from them (not recorded which). This receptor was taken from an adult woman who had mild COVID-19 (a few samples of this study predate the infection). Cell type and time point are not known. In nucleotides, the CDR3 is TGTGCCAGCTCATCCCCTGGGGGAGGAATCTACGAGCAGTACTTC. As protein: CASSSPGGGIYEQYF.